The sequence of this T cell receptor (beta chain) was determined in a study of blood T cell repertoires in COVID-19. Sequencing was performed with immunoSEQ multiplex PCR; in TCRdb, only in-frame clones are kept and a portion is missing. This sample has under 95,000 clones; 65% to 80% occur once, and the top ten carry 26%. This TCR was recovered from a man in his sixties with active or convalescent COVID-19. Material for sequencing was peripheral blood.

In DNA form, the CDR3 reads TGTGCCAGCAGCCCACAGGGGTTGAACACTGAAGCTTTCTTT. Its protein is CASSPQGLNTEAFF. The rearrangement joins TRBV2 to TRBJ1-1; 7 nucleotides agree with TRBD1. The germline V gene encodes CDR1 SNHLY and CDR2 FYNNEI. This CDR3 has 14 amino acids. With 6 bases clipped from V and 0 bases from J, the junction kept 4 bases outside the gene matches.